This TCR beta chain was retrieved from a study of beta chain features in type 1 diabetes. In the study overall: All samples combined gave fewer than 110 million sorted cells for examination. Broader study findings: The question left open here concerned HLA type influencing TCRB rearrangement. Patients with Type 1 diabetes showed moderately but significantly shorter TCRB CDR3s in all four CD4+ subsets.

This clone showed up just once. Its antigen remains unidentified. Expressed TCRB transcripts were sequenced, since all the RNA that had been isolated was reverse transcribed. Measured with immunoSEQ multiplex PCR; TCRdb has only the in-frame clones, and not every one. The table shows some 23,000 clones, with around 65% occurring only once. This CDR3 spans 13 amino acids. The germline CDR1 and CDR2 sequences are GTSNPN and SVGIG (reference sequence). The germline V and J ends were trimmed by 0 bases and 4 bases, with 6 bases remaining between them. The specimen sequenced was stem cell memory CD4+ T cells from blood. The receptor comes from a middle-aged woman with type 1 diabetes. This sequence joins TRBV30 and TRBJ2-2; the D gene is possibly TRBD2 (5 bases). The DNA of the CDR3 is TGTGCCTGGAGTGTGGGGAGCACCGGGGAGCTGTTTTTT. Its translation: CAWSVGSTGELFF.